These 2 T cell receptor beta chains came from one sample sequenced in a study of cytomegalovirus exposure and HLA in healthy donors. Researchers ran the PCR with 60 Vbeta and 13 Jbeta primers. Using immunoSEQ multiplex PCR, the repertoire was profiled, and TCRdb retains in-frame clones only, with some absent. The sample contains 150,000 to 200,000 clones, approximately 86% of which appear only once. What was sequenced was PBMCs. The receptors shown here come from a woman aged 18-29 years in good health and CMV-seronegative.

The gene calls are TRBV11-3 and TRBJ1-4; D call uncertain. The CDR3 extends over 15 amino acids. Germline V gives CDR1 SGHNT, CDR2 YENEEA. Trimming shortened V by 5 bases and J by 8 bases, and 18 bases separated the two germline ends. In DNA form, the CDR3 reads TGTGCCAGCAGCGGGGAGGGAGACTTAAGGGAAAAACTGTTTTTT. Its translation is CASSGEGDLREKLFF.

CDR3 bases: TGTGCCAGCAGCCCCTATTCCGGGACTAGCGGGAGGTACACCGGGGAGCTGTTTTTT. As protein: CASSPYSGTSGRYTGELFF. The J gene is TRBJ2-2, the V gene TRBV7-2; TRBD2 aligns across 15 bases. The CDR3 extends over 19 amino acids. Trimming cost V 5 bases and J 3 bases; bases outside gene matches: 10. The V gene's germline CDR1 is SGHTA and CDR2 FQGNSA. Drawing the rest from reference TRBV7-2 and TRBJ2-2, the complete variable domain is GAGVSQSPSNKVTEKGKDVELRCDPISGHTALYWYRQSLGQGLEFLIYFQGNSAPDKSGLPSDRFSAERTGGSVSTLTIQRTQQEDSAVYLCASSPYSGTSGRYTGELFFGEGSRLTVL.